These 27 T cell receptor beta chains came from one sample sequenced in a study of blood T cell repertoires in COVID-19. Generated by immunoSEQ multiplex PCR, the TCRdb table keeps only in-frame clones and is missing some. The sample has 110,000 to 150,000 clones, 80% seen once. Sequenced sample: peripheral blood. These receptors were taken from a woman aged 50 to 60 with acute or convalescent COVID-19.

The chain has TRBV5-1 and TRBJ1-1; 11 bases fit TRBD1. V gave up 4 bases and J gave up 5 bases; unmatched junction bases: 4. Germline V CDR1 and CDR2: SGHRS, YFSETQ. CDR3 size: 14 residues. The CDR3 DNA reads TGCGCCAGCAGCCCGGGACAGGGGGAGACTGAAGCTTTCTTT. Its translation is CASSPGQGETEAFF.

This clone was counted a single time. Distinct nucleotide sequences in the sample also encode this CDR3. V is TRBV7-2 and J is TRBJ1-5; D is undetermined. Germline loops: CDR1 SGHTA, CDR2 FQGNSA. The V gene lost 3 bases and the J gene lost 4 bases, with 4 bases spanning the gap. This CDR3 spans 12 amino acids. CDR3 region: CASSFRNQPQHF. Written as DNA, the CDR3 is TGTGCCAGCAGCTTCAGAAATCAGCCCCAGCATTTT.

The chain is built from TRBV24-1 and TRBJ2-3; TRBD2 matches at 8 bases. The germline V gene has CDR1 KGHDR and CDR2 SFDVKD. V lost 4 bases, J lost 5 bases, and 4 bases stayed unmatched. The length of the CDR3 is 14 residues. This chain's CDR3 is CATSDGLAGDTQYF. As DNA, the CDR3 is TGTGCCACCAGTGACGGACTAGCCGGAGATACGCAGTATTTT.

V is TRBV7-3 and J is TRBJ1-2, with D possibly matching TRBD1 (5 bases). V was pared by 5 bases and J by 3 bases, with 16 bases between. Looked up from germline, CDR1 is SGHTA and CDR2 is FQGTGA. This CDR3 contains 15 residues. CDR3 sequence: CASSIIGGTDYGYTF. The CDR3 DNA reads TGTGCCAGCAGCATAATAGGAGGGACTGACTATGGCTACACCTTC.

This sequence joins TRBV6-2 or TRBV6-3 and TRBJ2-3, with TRBD2 identical over 7 bases. The CDR3 is 14 amino acids. Germline V gene lookup returns CDR1 MNHEY and CDR2 SVGEGT. With V trimmed by 6 bases and J by 2 bases, 5 bases remained unmatched. CDR3 loop: CASRPSGYTDTQYF. DNA of the CDR3: TGTGCCAGCAGGCCTAGCGGATACACAGATACGCAGTATTTT.

This chain uses TRBV3-1 (or the pseudogene TRBV3-2) with TRBJ1-1; 7 bases fit TRBD1. Germline values: CDR1 LGHDT, CDR2 YNNKEL (reference sequence). This CDR3 has 14 residues. V was clipped by 3 bases and J by 2 bases; unmatched bases: 3. This chain's CDR3 is CASSHGTDNTEAFF. The CDR3 DNA reads as TGTGCCAGCAGCCACGGGACAGACAACACTGAAGCTTTCTTT.

This clone appeared a single time. The CDR3 DNA sequence: TGTGCCATCAGTGTCGGGGGGAGCGAGGGTGGCTACACCTTC. Its translation is CAISVGGSEGGYTF. The chain is built from TRBV10-3 and TRBJ1-2; weak D call: TRBD1 (5 bases). CDR3 length: 14 residues. Per the germline V gene, CDR1 is ENHRY and CDR2 is SYGVKD. With 4 bases removed from V and 7 bases from J, the gap between germline ends came to 16 bases.

The chain has TRBV28 and TRBJ2-7; 10 positions agree with TRBD1. CDR1 is MDHEN, CDR2 SYDVKM, per germline. The J segment lost 0 bases and the V segment lost 0 bases, leaving 11 bases of the junction unmatched. The CDR3 sequence is 19 residues long. The CDR3 DNA is TGTGCCAGCAGTTTATGGGGACAGGGGAACCGATCTCCCTCCTACGAGCAGTACTTC. As protein: CASSLWGQGNRSPSYEQYF. Full variable domain (remainder filled in from reference TRBV28 and TRBJ2-7): DVKVTQSSRYLVKRTGEKVFLECVQDMDHENMFWYRQDPGLGLRLIYFSYDVKMKEKGDIPEGYSVSREKKERFSLILESASTNQTSMYLCASSLWGQGNRSPSYEQYFGPGTRLTVT.

This clone was counted between two and nine times. The CDR3 nucleotides are TGCGCCAGCAGCTGGGGACTAGCGGGGGGGCGAGGTGAGCAGTTCTTC. Protein: CASSWGLAGGRGEQFF. The chain couples TRBV5-1 to TRBJ2-1; 16 bases agree with TRBD2. Germline CDR1 SGHRS, CDR2 YFSETQ. The V and J ends lost 3 bases and 9 bases, in that order; junction bases with no gene match: 6. This CDR3 has 16 residues.

In its sample, this clone was seen many times. The rearrangement uses TRBV11-3 and TRBJ1-1; no definite D call. The CDR3 has 14 residues. Trimming left V 1 base short and J 3 bases short, with 9 bases between. The germline V gene encodes CDR1 SGHNT and CDR2 YENEEA. The CDR3: CASSLGPSDTEAFF. The CDR3 nucleotides are TGTGCCAGCAGCTTAGGTCCCTCCGACACTGAAGCTTTCTTT.

The V and J genes are TRBV20-1 and TRBJ2-3, with TRBD2 matching 8 bases. Germline V lookup: CDR1 DFQATT, CDR2 SNEGSKA (reference sequence). The trim removed 3 bases at V and 4 bases at J, leaving 6 bases unmatched. The CDR3 is made up of 14 amino acids. CDR3 sequence: CSASMGTRPDTQYF. The CDR3 region has the DNA TGCAGTGCTAGTATGGGGACTAGACCAGATACGCAGTATTTT.

The rearrangement uses TRBV7-8 and TRBJ2-2; tentative D call: TRBD1 (6 bases). The CDR3 runs 16 residues. The V end was cut by 2 bases, the J end by 0 bases, with 10 bases between. Germline V gives CDR1 SGHVS, CDR2 FQNEAQ. The chain's CDR3 is CASSLPGTTNTGELFF. CDR3 nucleotides: TGTGCCAGCAGCTTACCAGGGACAACGAACACCGGGGAGCTGTTTTTT.

This chain links TRBV29-1 with TRBJ2-7; unclear D gene. Germline assignment: CDR1 SQVTM and CDR2 ANQGSEA. The CDR3 extends over 12 amino acids. Trimming took off 2 bases at V and 7 bases at J, with 12 bases between the two ends. CDR3 bases: TGCAGCGTTGAACACCCTGGAGAAGAGCAGTACTTC. It encodes CSVEHPGEEQYF.

This chain joins TRBV5-1 and TRBJ1-2; D ambiguous. This CDR3 has 15 residues. V lost 4 bases, J lost 1 base, and 14 bases lay in between. CDR1 SGHRS and CDR2 YFSETQ come from the germline V gene. The DNA for the CDR3 is TGCGCCAGCAGCCCCATCGGAGCGAATAACTATGGCTACACCTTC. Translating gives CASSPIGANNYGYTF.

The rearrangement joins TRBV6-2 or TRBV6-3 to TRBJ1-6; 7 nucleotides align to TRBD1. The CDR3 contains 16 residues. Germline assignment: CDR1 MNHEY and CDR2 SVGEGT. J gave up 9 bases and V 3 bases, and 11 bases lay outside the gene matches. CDR3 region: CASSYEGAPVRSPLHF. CDR3 bases: TGTGCCAGCAGTTATGAGGGGGCGCCGGTACGTTCACCCCTCCACTTT.

The chain combines TRBV6-5 with TRBJ2-6, with D hard to call. The germline CDR1 and CDR2 sequences are MNHEY and SVGAGI. The ends were cut back, 8 bases at V and 3 bases at J, with 11 bases in the middle. The CDR3 runs 14 residues. CDR3 protein: CASPRVGGANVLTF. In DNA, the CDR3 is TGTGCCAGCCCGAGAGTCGGTGGGGCCAACGTCCTGACTTTC.

The sample holds one count of this clone. This chain uses TRBV6-5 with TRBJ2-3; a possible D gene is TRBD1 (5 bases). CDR3 length: 14 amino acids. V lost 7 bases and J 4 bases, leaving 15 bases between the germline ends. Germline CDR1 and CDR2: MNHEY and SVGAGI. The CDR3 loop reads CASTLTQGADTQYF. The CDR3 bases are TGTGCCAGCACCCTTACGCAGGGCGCAGATACGCAGTATTTT.

The chain links TRBV6-5 to TRBJ1-2; TRBD1 aligns across 9 bases. V was clipped by 6 bases and J by 8 bases; unmatched bases: 7. This CDR3 is 13 amino acids long. Germline V lookup: CDR1 MNHEY, CDR2 SVGAGI. CDR3: CASRLQGARGYTF. CDR3 nucleotides: TGTGCCAGCAGACTACAGGGGGCGCGAGGCTACACCTTC.

This clone was found a few times. The J gene is TRBJ1-4, the V gene TRBV4-2; TRBD1 aligns across 7 bases. V lost 2 bases, J lost 10 bases, and 10 bases stayed unmatched. CDR3 length: 15 residues. The germline CDR1 and CDR2 sequences are LGHNA and YNFKEQ. In DNA form, the CDR3 reads TGTGCCAGCAGCCAAACGGGGCAGGGGGTGGGAAAACTGTTTTTT. Its translation is CASSQTGQGVGKLFF.

J is TRBJ1-2 and V is TRBV6-5; 8 nucleotides match TRBD1. After removal of 8 bases from V and 8 bases from J, the junction contained 7 bases not matched to a gene. The germline V gene encodes CDR1 MNHEY and CDR2 SVGAGI. The CDR3 is made up of 12 amino acids. The CDR3 coding sequence is TGTGCCAGCTACGGACAGGGACTCGGCTACACCTTC. Residues: CASYGQGLGYTF.

This clone was counted between two and nine times. The same CDR3 can be traced to other DNA sequences in this sample. The CDR3 protein is CASSYSLDSSYEQYF. The CDR3 nucleotides read TGTGCCAGCAGTTACTCGCTGGACAGCTCCTACGAGCAGTACTTC. This sequence joins TRBV6-5 and TRBJ2-7; tentative D call: TRBD1 (6 bases). The ends were cut back, 0 bases at V and 0 bases at J, with 9 bases in the middle. Germline assignment: CDR1 MNHEY and CDR2 SVGAGI. The CDR3 covers 15 residues.

The V gene is TRBV5-1, the J gene TRBJ1-2, with D unclear. There are 13 residues in the CDR3. V dropped 4 bases and J dropped 2 bases, with 9 bases sitting between them. The germline V gene has CDR1 SGHRS and CDR2 YFSETQ. The CDR3 reads CASSEPGNYGYTF. The CDR3 nucleotides read TGCGCCAGCAGCGAGCCGGGGAACTATGGCTACACCTTC.

This clone was counted between two and nine times. The chain joins TRBV11-2 to TRBJ2-7; D possibly corresponds to TRBD2 (6 bases). V was shortened by 5 bases and J by 2 bases, with 19 bases between the two germline ends. Germline loops: CDR1 SGHAT, CDR2 FQNNGV. The length of the CDR3 is 16 residues. The chain's CDR3 is CASSVGSGTRTYEQYF. The CDR3 DNA sequence: TGTGCCAGCAGCGTAGGCTCCGGGACTCGAACCTACGAGCAGTACTTC.

The chain recombines TRBV7-2 with TRBJ2-7; D is possibly TRBD2 (5 bases). Germline V gene lookup returns CDR1 SGHTA and CDR2 FQGNSA. The CDR3 has 15 amino acids. Trimming left V 5 bases short and J 2 bases short, with 16 bases between. CDR3 residues: CASSLFLAAAYEQYF. The CDR3, as DNA: TGTGCCAGCAGCCTCTTCCTGGCAGCGGCCTACGAGCAGTACTTC.

The chain links TRBV5-8 to TRBJ1-5; 7 bases agree with TRBD1. J was trimmed by 1 base and V by 4 bases; bases with no gene match: 5. Per the germline V gene, CDR1 is SGHTS and CDR2 is YDEGEE. The CDR3 has 15 residues. In nucleotides, the CDR3 is TGTGCCAGCAGCGAGACAGGGATCAGCAATCAGCCCCAGCATTTT. It encodes CASSETGISNQPQHF.

The V and J genes are TRBV12-3 or TRBV12-4 and TRBJ1-4; a possible D gene is TRBD1 (5 bases). The CDR3 sequence is 13 residues long. Deletions cut 8 bases from V and 8 bases from J, with 15 bases between. CDR3 in amino acids: CASQRQGGEKLFF. CDR3 coding DNA: TGTGCCAGCCAGAGGCAGGGAGGCGAAAAACTGTTTTTT.

The chain joins TRBV6-5 to TRBJ2-1; 10 positions agree with TRBD2. The J segment lost 7 bases and the V segment lost 6 bases, leaving 9 bases of the junction unmatched. This CDR3 is built from 15 residues. CDR1 is MNHEY, CDR2 SVGAGI, per germline. The CDR3 protein is CASSGGLAYWNEQFF. Here the CDR3 DNA reads TGTGCCAGCAGCGGGGGACTAGCGTATTGGAATGAGCAGTTCTTC.